A single count supports the clone carrying this T cell receptor (beta chain). Its antigen is unidentified. The junction differs from germline at one of its ends, possibly a read error. TCRdb processed the 5' RACE reads anew with MiXCR; each CDR3 protein has one entry. Among 130,000 to 150,000 distinct CDR3 sequences listed, roughly 3.3% were seen once. The V gene's germline CDR1 is SGHVS and CDR2 FQNEAQ. CDR3 length equals 17 residues. This sample was taken from a study of identical twins. Study outcomes and limitations: Sharing of beta out-of-frame sequences by twins showed a weaker excess. In drawing conclusions, the study used cross-sectional statistical analysis and did not follow the same donors.

The sequencing input was memory T cells sorted from blood. The gene calls are TRBV7-8 and TRBJ2-6, with 7 bases identical to TRBD1. The receptor's source is a man aged 18 to 29 in good health. CDR3 DNA: TGTGCCAGCAGAGGGGGCACAGGGTACTCTGGGGCCAACGTCCTGAATTTC. Translated, it gives CASRGGTGYSGANVLNF.